This is a list of T cell receptor beta chains from one sample in a study of shared clonotypes between healthy human individuals. The method was immunoSEQ multiplex PCR; TCRdb's version includes in-frame clones alone and lacks a portion of them. The sample yields more than 1,200,000 clones, 97% to 99% seen once. What was sequenced was naive CD4+ T cells sorted from blood. All receptors come from a man aged 30 to 39 in good health. CDR3s include the opening cysteine and the closing phenylalanine or tryptophan. Fields, in order: V gene, clone size, D gene, J gene, CDR3 protein, CDR3 DNA. D genes are given only for firm matches. Clone sizes are given selectively: once, few, many, or a class where the clone is expanded.

>TRBV29-1|.|TRBD2|TRBJ2-1
CSVGGLAGGPHEQFF
TGCAGCGTTGGGGGACTAGCGGGAGGCCCCCATGAGCAGTTCTTC
>TRBV28|.|.|TRBJ1-2
CASMLASMGEFGYTF
TGTGCCAGCATGTTAGCTTCTATGGGTGAATTTGGCTACACCTTC
>TRBV6-1|.|TRBD1|TRBJ2-7
CASTGDRAYEQYF
TGTGCCAGCACTGGGGACAGGGCATACGAGCAGTACTTC
>TRBV18|.|.|TRBJ2-7
CASSPPRTGAYEQYF
TGTGCCAGCTCACCACCAAGAACGGGGGCCTACGAGCAGTACTTC
>TRBV4-1|.|TRBD1|TRBJ1-5
CASSLVTGGVQPQHF
TGCGCCAGCAGCCTAGTAACAGGGGGGGTTCAGCCCCAGCATTTT
>TRBV7-9|.|.|TRBJ2-2
CASSSDTGELFF
TGTGCCAGCAGCTCAGACACCGGGGAGCTGTTTTTT
>TRBV6-5|.|.|TRBJ2-7
CACAPSAISSYEQYF
TGTGCCTGCGCCCCGTCGGCGATAAGCTCCTACGAGCAGTACTTC
>TRBV4-2|.|TRBD2|TRBJ2-1
CASSQRTSGRGNEQFF
TGTGCCAGCAGCCAGCGGACTAGCGGGAGGGGTAATGAGCAGTTCTTC
>TRBV18|.|.|TRBJ2-5
CASSPPALGVQYF
TGTGCCAGCTCACCGCCGGCCCTAGGGGTCCAGTACTTC
>TRBV7-6|few|.|TRBJ2-5
CALWGGETQYF
TGTGCCCTCTGGGGTGGCGAGACCCAGTACTTC
>TRBV19|.|.|TRBJ1-2
CASSIRRDGYTF
TGTGCCAGTAGTATCCGAAGGGACGGCTACACCTTC
>TRBV6-5|.|.|TRBJ2-1
CASLALGVDEQFF
TGTGCCAGCCTAGCCCTAGGGGTCGATGAGCAGTTCTTC
>TRBV5-6|.|.|TRBJ2-2
CASTLISANTGELFF
TGTGCCAGCACATTAATAAGCGCGAACACCGGGGAGCTGTTTTTT
>TRBV6-5|.|TRBD1|TRBJ1-1
CASSLRQGNTEAFF
TGTGCCAGCAGCCTCCGACAGGGCAACACTGAAGCTTTCTTT
>TRBV7-9|.|.|TRBJ1-1
CASSLTGYGTEAFF
TGTGCCAGCAGCTTAACAGGGTACGGCACTGAAGCTTTCTTT
>TRBV5-1|.|TRBD1|TRBJ1-2
CATRTGGGHDYGYTF
TGCGCCACCCGGACAGGGGGCGGTCATGACTATGGCTACACCTTC
>TRBV25-1|.|TRBD1|TRBJ2-1
CASSSFDRVGNEQFF
TGTGCCAGCAGTTCCTTTGACAGGGTAGGCAATGAGCAGTTCTTC
>TRBV18|.|.|TRBJ2-3
CASSPPAGSKDTQYF
TGTGCCAGCTCACCTCCGGCGGGATCAAAAGATACGCAGTATTTT
>TRBV7-9|.|.|TRBJ1-4
CASKRSRDEKLFF
TGTGCCAGCAAACGCTCCAGGGACGAAAAACTGTTTTTT
>TRBV6-1|once|.|TRBJ1-3
CASSEAGTEGNTIYF
TGTGCCAGCAGTGAAGCTGGGACGGAAGGAAACACCATATATTTT
>TRBV4-2|.|TRBD2|TRBJ2-2
CASSQDWGRASGTGELFF
TGTGCCAGCAGCCAAGATTGGGGGAGGGCCTCGGGGACCGGGGAGCTGTTTTTT
>TRBV18|.|.|TRBJ2-7
CASSPSPHTLYEQYF
TGTGCCAGCTCACCCTCACCACATACCCTCTACGAGCAGTACTTC
>TRBV29-1|.|.|TRBJ1-5
CSAGGSVGQPQHF
TGCAGCGCTGGGGGCAGCGTGGGACAGCCCCAGCATTTT
>TRBV19|once|.|TRBJ2-5
CASQEEPGTPRTQYF
TGTGCCAGCCAAGAGGAACCCGGGACTCCTCGCACCCAGTACTTC
>TRBV9|.|TRBD2|TRBJ2-1
CASSVDTSGYNEQFF
TGTGCCAGCAGCGTAGATACTAGCGGTTACAATGAGCAGTTCTTC
>TRBV7-3|.|.|TRBJ2-7
CASSSQQYF
TGTGCCAGCAGTTCGCAGCAGTACTTC
>TRBV28|.|.|TRBJ2-1
CASSFWTPAGLSYNEQFF
TGTGCCAGCAGTTTCTGGACGCCGGCGGGTCTCTCCTACAATGAGCAGTTCTTC
>TRBV19|.|TRBD2|TRBJ2-3
CASNPGTRGADTQYF
TGTGCCAGTAACCCCGGGACTAGAGGTGCAGATACGCAGTATTTT
>TRBV11-2|.|.|TRBJ1-5
CASSLGRVGNQPQHF
TGTGCCAGCAGCTTAGGCAGGGTTGGCAATCAGCCCCAGCATTTT
>TRBV10-3|.|.|TRBJ2-7
CAARGTHSSTYEQYF
TGTGCCGCCCGAGGGACCCACTCCTCGACCTACGAGCAGTACTTC
>TRBV29-1|.|.|TRBJ2-2
CSARVDRMAGELFF
TGCAGCGCCCGGGTTGACAGAATGGCCGGGGAGCTGTTTTTT
>TRBV30|.|TRBD1|TRBJ1-1
CAWSMRQGSEAFF
TGTGCCTGGAGTATGAGACAGGGGTCTGAAGCTTTCTTT
>TRBV4-2|.|.|TRBJ1-1
CASSLEQGDTEAFF
TGTGCCAGCAGCTTGGAACAGGGCGACACTGAAGCTTTCTTT
>TRBV6-5|.|.|TRBJ2-7
CASSYGGLSSYEQYF
TGTGCCAGCAGTTACGGCGGCTTGAGCTCCTACGAGCAGTACTTC
>TRBV2|.|TRBD2|TRBJ2-7
CASRFTSEYEQYF
TGTGCCAGCAGATTCACTAGCGAATACGAGCAGTACTTC
>TRBV5-1|.|TRBD2|TRBJ2-3
CASDTGGADTQYF
TGCGCCAGCGATACGGGAGGAGCAGATACGCAGTATTTT
>TRBV19|.|.|TRBJ2-7
CASSTAGTVTYEQYF
TGTGCCAGTAGCACAGCCGGGACGGTTACCTACGAGCAGTACTTC
>TRBV28|.|TRBD2|TRBJ2-5
CASSHGLAGEETQYF
TGTGCCAGCAGCCATGGACTAGCGGGAGAAGAGACCCAGTACTTC
>TRBV4-1|.|.|TRBJ1-2
CASSQVLGQNYGYTF
TGCGCCAGCAGCCAAGTTTTAGGACAGAACTATGGCTACACCTTC
>TRBV29-1|once|TRBD1|TRBJ2-7
CSGLGDRDYEQYF
TGCAGCGGGCTGGGGGACAGGGACTACGAGCAGTACTTC
>TRBV6-5|.|TRBD1|TRBJ1-4
CASSYSQGAEKLFF
TGTGCCAGCAGTTACTCGCAGGGGGCTGAAAAACTGTTTTTT
>TRBV5-1|many|.|TRBJ2-7
CASSLAAAVTYEQYF
TGCGCCAGCAGCTTGGCCGCGGCAGTTACCTACGAGCAGTACTTC
>TRBV6-1|once|TRBD1|TRBJ1-1
CASSVLDRGPTEAFF
TGTGCCAGCAGTGTTCTGGACAGGGGGCCTACTGAAGCTTTCTTT
>TRBV5-4|.|.|TRBJ2-5
CASSLTQGRETQYF
TGTGCCAGCAGCTTGACTCAGGGTCGGGAGACCCAGTACTTC
>TRBV29-1|.|TRBD1|TRBJ1-2
CSVAGQGAGYGYTF
TGCAGCGTTGCGGGGCAGGGGGCGGGCTATGGCTACACCTTC
>TRBV5-1|.|.|TRBJ2-2
CASSRRGLDTGELFF
TGCGCCAGCAGCAGGAGGGGGCTGGACACCGGGGAGCTGTTTTTT
>TRBV19|.|.|TRBJ2-2
CASSIIHTGELFF
TGTGCCAGTAGTATAATTCACACCGGGGAGCTGTTTTTT
>TRBV2|.|.|TRBJ2-1
CASSEGGYGFYNEQFF
TGTGCCAGCAGTGAAGGGGGGTACGGATTTTACAATGAGCAGTTCTTC
>TRBV5-1|.|.|TRBJ2-7
CASSLPSGEQYF
TGCGCCAGCAGTCTTCCTTCCGGCGAGCAGTACTTC
>TRBV18|.|TRBD2|TRBJ2-1
CASPSRGTSARHEQFF
TGTGCCAGCCCATCTCGCGGGACTAGCGCTCGTCATGAGCAGTTCTTC
>TRBV27|.|.|TRBJ2-7
CASSLRDYEQYF
TGTGCCAGCAGTTTACGGGACTACGAGCAGTACTTC
>TRBV7-9|.|TRBD1|TRBJ1-3
CASSPGQGFSGNTIYF
TGTGCCAGCAGCCCGGGACAGGGTTTCTCTGGAAACACCATATATTTT
>TRBV9|few|.|TRBJ2-3
CASSVALVDTQYF
TGTGCCAGCAGCGTAGCCTTAGTTGATACGCAGTATTTT
>TRBV27|.|.|TRBJ1-4
CASSFGGGATNEKLFF
TGTGCCAGCAGTTTTGGGGGAGGGGCAACTAATGAAAAACTGTTTTTT